These 26 T cell receptor beta chains came from one sample sequenced in a study of T-cell memory formation after mild COVID-19. Using its own MiXCR run on the 5' RACE reads, TCRdb lists one record per CDR3 protein. The table has about 350,000 distinct CDR3 sequences, 20% seen once. The specimen sequenced was PBMCs or a T cell subset sorted from them (not recorded which). The receptor source for this set is a man aged 18-30 years who had mild COVID-19 (a few samples of this study predate the infection). Cell type and time point are not known.

The chain couples TRBV27 to TRBJ1-6; no definite D call. V lost 5 bases and J 7 bases, leaving 15 bases between the germline ends. Germline assignment: CDR1 MNHEY and CDR2 SMNVEV (reference sequence). The CDR3 is 15 amino acids. This CDR3 reads CASSRRTGHNSPLHF. CDR3 coding DNA: TGTGCCAGCAGTCGAAGGACGGGCCACAATTCACCCCTCCACTTT.

The chain has TRBV7-2 and TRBJ2-7, with 7 bases that match TRBD1. The V and J ends lost 6 bases and 1 base, in that order; junction bases with no gene match: 9. The germline gives CDR1 SGHTA, CDR2 FQGNSA. The CDR3 covers 15 residues. CDR3 region: CASRARDSPSYEQYF. DNA of the CDR3: TGTGCCAGCAGGGCTCGGGACAGTCCATCCTACGAGCAGTACTTC.

This clonotype was seen only a few times. The chain uses TRBV7-9 and TRBJ2-4, with 7 bases fitting TRBD2. Trimming removed 5 bases from V and 10 bases from J; junction bases left unmatched: 11. Germline V gene lookup returns CDR1 SEHNR and CDR2 FQNEAQ (reference sequence). The CDR3 spans 14 residues. CDR3 sequence: CASSHGHGGGIQYF. The CDR3, as DNA: TGTGCCAGCAGCCACGGACATGGCGGGGGTATTCAGTACTTC.

The CDR3 sequence: CAWTSGGEETQYF. The CDR3 nucleotides are TGTGCCTGGACTAGCGGGGGCGAAGAGACCCAGTACTTC. The chain is built from TRBV30 and TRBJ2-5; the match to TRBD2 covers 10 bases. The CDR3 spans 13 residues. V was pared by 4 bases and J by 3 bases, with 2 bases of the junction left unmatched. Per the germline V gene, CDR1 is GTSNPN and CDR2 is SVGIG (reference sequence).

The chain couples TRBV20-1 to TRBJ2-3; D might be TRBD2 (6 bases). Germline-derived CDR1 and CDR2 are DFQATT and SNEGSKA (reference sequence). Between the trimmed V and J ends, which lost 0 bases and 4 bases, there was a span of 17 bases. The CDR3 sequence is 16 residues long. This CDR3 reads CSAREGRDLVPDTQYF. DNA of the CDR3: TGCAGTGCTAGAGAGGGCAGGGACTTAGTACCAGATACGCAGTATTTT.

Note on this clonotype: The CDR3 ends on some other residue instead of the conserved phenylalanine or tryptophan, so this is likely a read error. The limits of the CDR3 on the DNA are not certain, so only TCRdb's listed CDR3 is given. This chain connects TRBV6-2 or TRBV6-3 to TRBJ2-1. The germline CDR1 and CDR2 sequences are MNHEY and SVGEGT. The CDR3 is 10 amino acids long, termini counted. The chain's CDR3 is CASSYSSYLS.

This chain uses TRBV14 with TRBJ2-1; no firm D call. Germline CDR1 and CDR2: SGHDN and FVKESK. The CDR3 contains 15 residues. Trimming took 1 base from V and 2 from J, leaving 9 bases between them. DNA of the CDR3: TGTGCCAGCAGCCAAGGCGGCCAACCCTACAATGAGCAGTTCTTC. Protein: CASSQGGQPYNEQFF.

Only a few counts were recorded for this clonotype. The chain joins TRBV5-1 to TRBJ1-6; no definite D call. Germline V gene lookup returns CDR1 SGHRS and CDR2 YFSETQ. The CDR3 sequence is 15 residues long. V lost 4 bases and J 7 bases, leaving 15 bases between the germline ends. The CDR3 sequence: CASSTPDRDNSPLHF. CDR3 DNA: TGCGCCAGCAGCACCCCGGACCGCGACAATTCACCCCTCCACTTT.

This clonotype has a handful of counts. V is TRBV9 and J is TRBJ2-1; D not resolved. The CDR3 extends over 14 amino acids. V gave up 0 bases and J gave up 7 bases, with 11 bases separating them. The germline gives CDR1 SGDLS, CDR2 YYNGEE. DNA of the CDR3: TGTGCCAGCAGCGTAGACCTCCCAGGTAATGAGCAGTTCTTC. Amino acids: CASSVDLPGNEQFF.

The rearrangement links TRBV6-5 to TRBJ1-5; no firm D call. V lost 6 bases, J lost 4 bases, and 10 bases lay in between. Germline CDR1 and CDR2: MNHEY and SVGAGI. The CDR3 contains 13 residues. The CDR3: CASSYDTNQPQHF. DNA of the CDR3: TGTGCCAGCAGCTACGACACGAATCAGCCCCAGCATTTT.

There are a few counts of this clonotype. The chain links TRBV7-2 to TRBJ2-7; no definite D call. V lost 8 bases, J lost 3 bases, and 5 bases lay in between. Germline V lookup: CDR1 SGHTA, CDR2 FQGNSA. The CDR3 runs to 10 residues. CDR3 amino acids: CASALYEQYV. The CDR3 nucleotides read TGTGCCAGCGCCCTCTACGAGCAGTACGTC.

This clonotype was counted once. The CDR3 bases are TGTGCCAGCAGAAAGGGGGGAAGTAATTCACCCCTCCACTTT. Translated: CASRKGGSNSPLHF. V gene TRBV6-2 or TRBV6-3 combines with J gene TRBJ1-6; a possible D gene is TRBD1 (6 bases). The CDR3 totals 14 residues. V was shortened by 6 bases and J by 6 bases, with 12 bases between the two germline ends. The germline V gene has CDR1 MNHEY and CDR2 SVGEGT.

In its sample, this clonotype was seen a few times. The junction differs from germline at one of its ends, possibly a read error. V gene TRBV29-1 combines with J gene TRBJ2-5, with D unclear. Looked up from germline, CDR1 is SQVTM and CDR2 is ANQGSEA. The CDR3 is 11 residues long. This CDR3 is CSVGYQGTQYF. For the CDR3, the DNA is TGCAGCGTTGGCTACCAAGGGACCCAGTACTTC.

This clonotype has at least ten counts. The genes are TRBV18 and TRBJ1-3; D is unresolved. Trimming pared 2 bases from V and 4 bases from J, leaving 15 bases between. This CDR3 is 16 amino acids long. Per germline, CDR1 KGHSH and CDR2 LQKENI. In DNA form, the CDR3 reads TGTGCCAGCTCACCAGTGCCTTGGACGGAGGGAAACACCATATATTTT. Encoded protein: CASSPVPWTEGNTIYF.

The rearrangement links TRBV5-5 to TRBJ2-5; D remains ambiguous. CDR1 and CDR2 (germline): SGHKS, YYEKEE (reference sequence). Deletions cut 6 bases from V and 2 bases from J, with 11 bases between. CDR3 length: 13 amino acids. The CDR3 protein is CASKDVIQETQYF. CDR3 DNA sequence: TGTGCCAGCAAGGACGTCATACAAGAGACCCAGTACTTC.

The gene calls are TRBV20-1 and TRBJ1-2; D not certain. Germline V gene sequence: CDR1 DFQATT, CDR2 SNEGSKA (reference sequence). The CDR3 runs to 13 residues. Trimming took off 5 bases at V and 0 bases at J, with 10 bases between the two ends. CDR3 amino acids: CSAGGGSNYGYTF. The CDR3 DNA sequence: TGCAGTGCTGGAGGCGGGTCTAACTATGGCTACACCTTC.

A few counts support this clonotype. V is TRBV29-1 and J is TRBJ1-4; 7 nucleotides agree with TRBD1. This CDR3 comprises 14 residues. CDR1 SQVTM and CDR2 ANQGSEA come from the germline V gene. Losses at the gene ends were 4 bases for V and 4 bases for J; bases not matched to a gene: 6. CDR3 region: CSVVVRGYNEKLFF. CDR3 in DNA: TGCAGCGTTGTCGTCAGGGGGTATAATGAAAAACTGTTTTTT.

There are a few counts of this clonotype. This chain joins TRBV7-2 and TRBJ2-3, with D possibly TRBD1 on 5 matching bases. Trimming cost V 6 bases and J 2 bases, with 9 bases left between them. The CDR3 length is 13 residues. Germline values: CDR1 SGHTA, CDR2 FQGNSA. CDR3 coding DNA: TGTGCCAGCAGGATCAGGGACACAGATACGCAGTATTTT. This encodes CASRIRDTDTQYF.

This clonotype was observed a few times. One end of the junction is discordant with germline, which a read error may explain. V is TRBV7-7 and J is TRBJ2-1; possible D gene TRBD2, 7 bases. This CDR3 comprises 18 residues. CDR1 is SSHAT and CDR2 is FNYEAQ in the germline V gene (reference sequence). CDR3 in DNA: TGTGCTAGCAGCCCCAGAGGAAGGGGGGGGGGCCGCTACAATGAGCAGTTCTTC. This sequence encodes CASSPRGRGGGRYNEQFF.

The table lists this clonotype with a few counts. This chain connects TRBV5-4 to TRBJ2-7; TRBD2 matches at 12 bases. V lost 3 bases, J lost 3 bases, and 10 bases stayed unmatched. The length of the CDR3 is 17 residues. In germline, CDR1 is SGHNT, CDR2 YYREEE (reference sequence). The CDR3 DNA reads as TGTGCCAGCAGCTCGGGCGGACTAGCGGGGACCTTCTACGAGCAGTACGTC. Encoded protein: CASSSGGLAGTFYEQYV.

The chain recombines TRBV28 with TRBJ2-5; D may be TRBD2 (6 bases). V lost 6 bases and J lost 0, with 14 bases in between. The CDR3 loop spans 15 amino acids. Germline CDR1 reads MDHEN; CDR2 reads SYDVKM. The CDR3 DNA sequence: TGTGCCAGCAGCCCAGAACGGGGGTACCAAGAGACCCAGTACTTC. Its translation: CASSPERGYQETQYF.

This clonotype was seen many times. The chain uses TRBV4-2 and TRBJ2-1; D uncertain. CDR3 size: 14 residues. Trimming stripped 5 bases from V and 2 bases from J, with 10 bases between. Germline values: CDR1 LGHNA, CDR2 YNFKEQ. In nucleotides, the CDR3 is TGTGCCAGCAGCAGCGAGGAAGCCTACAATGAGCAGTTCTTC. As protein: CASSSEEAYNEQFF.

This clonotype was observed a few times. V is TRBV5-1 and J is TRBJ2-5; TRBD2 might be the D (5 bases). V lost 6 bases and J lost 2, with 11 bases in between. The CDR3 length is 13 residues. Per germline, CDR1 SGHRS and CDR2 YFSETQ. This chain's CDR3 is CASTTGLQETQYF. Here the CDR3 DNA reads TGCGCCAGCACCACGGGGTTACAAGAGACCCAGTACTTC.

The sample holds a few counts of this clonotype. The V call is TRBV29-1, the J call TRBJ2-3; D may be TRBD2 (6 bases). Trimming removed 4 bases at V and 1 base at J, with 15 bases between. The CDR3 length is 15 residues. Germline CDR1 and CDR2: SQVTM and ANQGSEA. The CDR3 region is CSVALRRGRTDTQYF. As DNA, the CDR3 is TGCAGCGTTGCCCTAAGGCGGGGCCGCACAGATACGCAGTATTTT.

CDR3 sequence: CASSLDRFGETQYF. The CDR3 bases are TGTGCCAGCAGCTTAGACAGGTTCGGAGAGACCCAGTACTTC. The chain is built from TRBV7-8 and TRBJ2-5; a possible D gene is TRBD1 (5 bases). The germline V and J ends were trimmed by 1 base and 4 bases, with 10 bases remaining between them. There are 14 residues in the CDR3. CDR1 is SGHVS and CDR2 is FQNEAQ in the germline V gene.

The gene calls are TRBV4-3 and TRBJ1-2; tentative D call: TRBD1 (6 bases). The CDR3 totals 15 residues. Trimming took off 0 bases at V and 4 bases at J, with 12 bases between the two ends. From germline, CDR1 is LGHNA and CDR2 YSLEER. CDR3 DNA: TGCGCCAGCAGCCAAGATGAAGGGGGGATCTATGGCTACACCTTC. Translating gives CASSQDEGGIYGYTF.